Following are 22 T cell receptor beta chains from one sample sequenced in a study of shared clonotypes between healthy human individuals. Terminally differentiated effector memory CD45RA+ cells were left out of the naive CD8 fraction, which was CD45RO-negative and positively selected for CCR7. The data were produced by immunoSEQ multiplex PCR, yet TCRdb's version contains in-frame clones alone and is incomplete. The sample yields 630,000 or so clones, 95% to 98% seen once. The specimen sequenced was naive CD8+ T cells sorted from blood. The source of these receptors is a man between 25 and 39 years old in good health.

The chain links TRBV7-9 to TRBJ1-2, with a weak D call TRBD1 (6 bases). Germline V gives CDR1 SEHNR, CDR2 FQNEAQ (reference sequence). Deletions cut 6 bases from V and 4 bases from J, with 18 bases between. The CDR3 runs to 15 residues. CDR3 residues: CASSPPGAGLYGYTF. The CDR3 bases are TGTGCCAGCAGTCCCCCGGGGGCTGGTCTCTATGGCTACACCTTC.

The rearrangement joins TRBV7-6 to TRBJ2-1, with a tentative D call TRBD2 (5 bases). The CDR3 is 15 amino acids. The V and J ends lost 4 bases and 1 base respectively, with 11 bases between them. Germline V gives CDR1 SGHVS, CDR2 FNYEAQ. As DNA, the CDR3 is TGTGCCAGCAGCTCGCGCCAGCGGTCCTACAATGAGCAGTTCTTC. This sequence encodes CASSSRQRSYNEQFF. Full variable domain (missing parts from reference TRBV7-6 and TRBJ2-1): GAGVSQSPRYKVTKRGQDVALRCDPISGHVSLYWYRQALGQGPEFLTYFNYEAQQDKSGLPNDRFSAERPEGSISTLTIQRTEQRDSAMYRCASSSRQRSYNEQFFGPGTRLTVL.

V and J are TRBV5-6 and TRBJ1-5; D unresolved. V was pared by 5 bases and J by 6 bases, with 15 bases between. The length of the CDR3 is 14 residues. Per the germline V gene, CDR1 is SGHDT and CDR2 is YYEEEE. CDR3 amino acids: CASRVSGSGQPQHF. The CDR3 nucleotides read TGTGCCAGCAGAGTGTCGGGGTCGGGTCAGCCCCAGCATTTT.

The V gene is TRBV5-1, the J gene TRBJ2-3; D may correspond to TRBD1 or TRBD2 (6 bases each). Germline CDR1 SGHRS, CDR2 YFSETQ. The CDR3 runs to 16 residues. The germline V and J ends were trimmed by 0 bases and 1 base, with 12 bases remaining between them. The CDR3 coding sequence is TGCGCCAGCAGCTTGGTTTCGGGGGCTGGCACAGATACGCAGTATTTT. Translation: CASSLVSGAGTDTQYF.

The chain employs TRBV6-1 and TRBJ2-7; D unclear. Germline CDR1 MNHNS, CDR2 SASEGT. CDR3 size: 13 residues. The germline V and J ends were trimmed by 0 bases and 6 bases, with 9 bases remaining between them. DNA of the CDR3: TGTGCCAGCAGTGAAGCACGGAACCCCGAGCAGTACTTC. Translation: CASSEARNPEQYF.

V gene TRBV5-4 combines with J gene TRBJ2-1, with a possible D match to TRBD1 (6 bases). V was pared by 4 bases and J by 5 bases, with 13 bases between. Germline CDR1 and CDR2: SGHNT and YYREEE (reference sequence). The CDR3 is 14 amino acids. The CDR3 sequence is CASSLAPGDNEQFF. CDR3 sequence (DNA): TGTGCCAGCAGCCTAGCCCCAGGGGACAATGAGCAGTTCTTC.

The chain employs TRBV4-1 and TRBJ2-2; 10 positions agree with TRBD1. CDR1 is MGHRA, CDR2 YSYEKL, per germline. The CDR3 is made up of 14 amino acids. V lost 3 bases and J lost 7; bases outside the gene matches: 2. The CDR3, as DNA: TGCGCCAGCAGCCAGACAGGGGGCGGCGGGGAGCTGTTTTTT. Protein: CASSQTGGGGELFF.

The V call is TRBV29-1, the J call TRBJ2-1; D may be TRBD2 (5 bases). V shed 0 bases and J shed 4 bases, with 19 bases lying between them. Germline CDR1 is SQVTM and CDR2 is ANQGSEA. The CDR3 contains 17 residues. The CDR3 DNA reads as TGCAGCGTTGAAGATGAGGGTAGTCACTCACCTTACAATGAGCAGTTCTTC. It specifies CSVEDEGSHSPYNEQFF.

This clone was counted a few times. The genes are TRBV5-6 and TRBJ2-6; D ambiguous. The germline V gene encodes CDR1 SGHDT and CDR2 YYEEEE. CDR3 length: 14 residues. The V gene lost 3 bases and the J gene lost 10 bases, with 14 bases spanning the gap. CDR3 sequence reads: CASSSDTLPNVLTF. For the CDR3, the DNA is TGTGCCAGCAGCTCCGACACTCTCCCGAACGTCCTGACTTTC.

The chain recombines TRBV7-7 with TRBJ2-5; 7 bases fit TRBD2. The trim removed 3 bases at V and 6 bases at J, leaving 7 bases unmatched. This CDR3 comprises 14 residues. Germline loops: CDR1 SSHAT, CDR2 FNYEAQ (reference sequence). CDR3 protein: CASSFAGGSKTQYF. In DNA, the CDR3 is TGTGCCAGCAGCTTTGCCGGCGGGAGCAAGACCCAGTACTTC. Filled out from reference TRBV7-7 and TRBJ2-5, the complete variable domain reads GAGVSQSPRYKVTKRGQDVTLRCDPISSHATLYWYQQALGQGPEFLTYFNYEAQPDKSGLPSDRFSAERPEGSISTLTIQRTEQRDSAMYRCASSFAGGSKTQYFGPGTRLLVL.

DNA of the CDR3: TGTGCCAGCAGTTTAGAACATCCTTCGAGCTCCTACGAGCAGTACTTC. Translated, it gives CASSLEHPSSSYEQYF. The chain is built from TRBV27 and TRBJ2-7; no firm D call. V was clipped by 2 bases and J by 0 bases, with 14 bases between them. Looked up from germline, CDR1 is MNHEY and CDR2 is SMNVEV (reference sequence). The CDR3 runs to 16 residues.

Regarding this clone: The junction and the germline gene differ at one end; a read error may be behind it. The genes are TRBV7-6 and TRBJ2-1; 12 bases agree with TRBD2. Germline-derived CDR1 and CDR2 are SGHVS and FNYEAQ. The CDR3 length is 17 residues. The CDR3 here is CASSLAGGNPSYNEQFF. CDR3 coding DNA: TGTGCCAGCAGCCTAGCGGGAGGGAACCCCTCCTACAATGAGCAGTTCTTC. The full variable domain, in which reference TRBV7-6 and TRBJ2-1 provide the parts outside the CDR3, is GAGVSQSPRYKVTKRGQDVALRCDPISGHVSLYWYRQALGQGPEFLTYFNYEAQQDKSGLPNDRFSAERPEGSISTLTIQRTEQRDSAMYRCASSLAGGNPSYNEQFFGPGTRLTVL.

The CDR3 reads CASRGYGGTGETQYF. The CDR3 coding sequence is TGTGCCAGCAGGGGTTATGGGGGGACGGGAGAGACCCAGTACTTC. V is TRBV6-5 and J is TRBJ2-5, with D perhaps TRBD2 (6 bases). The V end lost 6 bases, the J end lost 4 bases, and 18 bases lay between the germline ends. The germline CDR1 and CDR2 sequences are MNHEY and SVGAGI. The CDR3 is 15 amino acids.

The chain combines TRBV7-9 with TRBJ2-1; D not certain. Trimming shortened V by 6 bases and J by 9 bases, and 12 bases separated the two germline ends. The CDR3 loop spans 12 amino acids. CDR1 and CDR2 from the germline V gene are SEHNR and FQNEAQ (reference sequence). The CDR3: CASRPLGFEQFF. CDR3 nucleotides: TGTGCCAGCAGACCCCTTGGTTTTGAGCAGTTCTTC.

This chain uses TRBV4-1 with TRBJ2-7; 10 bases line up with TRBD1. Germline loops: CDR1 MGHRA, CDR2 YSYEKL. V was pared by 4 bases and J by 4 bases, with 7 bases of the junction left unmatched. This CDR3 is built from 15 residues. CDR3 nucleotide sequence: TGCGCCAGCAGCCTCGGACAGGGGGGTTCATACGAGCAGTACTTC. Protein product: CASSLGQGGSYEQYF.

CDR3 protein: CASSEFRTEQFF. CDR3 DNA sequence: TGTGCCAGCAGTGAATTTAGGACTGAGCAGTTCTTC. The chain joins TRBV2 to TRBJ2-1, with no clear D. Germline V CDR1 and CDR2: SNHLY, FYNNEI. CDR3 length: 12 amino acids. Trimming shortened V by 2 bases and J by 9 bases, and 8 bases separated the two germline ends.

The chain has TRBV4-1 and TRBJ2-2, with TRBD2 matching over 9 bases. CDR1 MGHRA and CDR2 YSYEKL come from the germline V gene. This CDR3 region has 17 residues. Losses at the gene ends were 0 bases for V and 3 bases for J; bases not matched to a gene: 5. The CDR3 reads CASSQEDGTSYTGELFF. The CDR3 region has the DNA TGCGCCAGCAGCCAAGAAGATGGGACTAGCTACACCGGGGAGCTGTTTTTT.

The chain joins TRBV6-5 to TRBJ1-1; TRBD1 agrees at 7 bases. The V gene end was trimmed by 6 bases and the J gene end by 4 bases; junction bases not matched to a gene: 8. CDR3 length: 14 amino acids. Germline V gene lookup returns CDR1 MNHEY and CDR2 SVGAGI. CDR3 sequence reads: CASREGQLFTEAFF. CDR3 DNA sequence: TGTGCCAGCAGGGAGGGACAGCTTTTCACTGAAGCTTTCTTT.

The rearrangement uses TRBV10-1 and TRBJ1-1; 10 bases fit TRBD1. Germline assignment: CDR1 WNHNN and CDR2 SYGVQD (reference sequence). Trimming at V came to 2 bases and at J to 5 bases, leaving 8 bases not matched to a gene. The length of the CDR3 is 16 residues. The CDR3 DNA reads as TGCGCCAGCAGTGAGGGGACAGGGGATTTGAGTACTGAAGCTTTCTTT. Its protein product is CASSEGTGDLSTEAFF.

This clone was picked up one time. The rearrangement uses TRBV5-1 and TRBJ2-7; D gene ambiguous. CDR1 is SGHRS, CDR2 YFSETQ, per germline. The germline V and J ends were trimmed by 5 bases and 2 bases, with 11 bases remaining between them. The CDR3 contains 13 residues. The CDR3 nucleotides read TGCGCCAGCAGATGGACGGAAGCCTACGAGCAGTACTTC. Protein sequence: CASRWTEAYEQYF.

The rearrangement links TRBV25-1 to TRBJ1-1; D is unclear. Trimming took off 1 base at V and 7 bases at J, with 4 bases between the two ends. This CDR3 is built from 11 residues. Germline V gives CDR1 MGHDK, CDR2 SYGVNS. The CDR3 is CASSEFGEAFF. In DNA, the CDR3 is TGTGCCAGCAGTGAATTCGGTGAAGCTTTCTTT.

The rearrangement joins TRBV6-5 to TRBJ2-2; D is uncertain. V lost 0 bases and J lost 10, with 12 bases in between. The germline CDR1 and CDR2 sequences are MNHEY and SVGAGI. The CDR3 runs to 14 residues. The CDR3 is CASSYSGPREELFF. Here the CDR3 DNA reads TGTGCCAGCAGTTACTCTGGACCGAGAGAGGAGCTGTTTTTT.